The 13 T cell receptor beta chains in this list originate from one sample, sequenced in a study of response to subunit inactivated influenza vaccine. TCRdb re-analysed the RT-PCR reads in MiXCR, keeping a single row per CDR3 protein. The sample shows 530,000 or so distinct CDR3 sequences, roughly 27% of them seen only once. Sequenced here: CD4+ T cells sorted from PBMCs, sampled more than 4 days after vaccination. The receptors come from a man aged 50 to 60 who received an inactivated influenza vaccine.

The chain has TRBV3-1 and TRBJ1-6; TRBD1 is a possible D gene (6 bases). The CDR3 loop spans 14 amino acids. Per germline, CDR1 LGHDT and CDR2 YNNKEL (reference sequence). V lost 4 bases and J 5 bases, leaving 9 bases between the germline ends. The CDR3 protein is CASSRHRDNSPLHF. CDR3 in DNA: TGTGCCAGCAGCCGCCACAGGGATAATTCACCCCTCCACTTT. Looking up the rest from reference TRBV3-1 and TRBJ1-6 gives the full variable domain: DTAVSQTPKYLVTQMGNDKSIKCEQNLGHDTMYWYKQDSKKFLKIMFSYNNKELIINETVPNRFSPKSPDKAHLNLHINSLELGDSAVYFCASSRHRDNSPLHFGNGTRLTVT.

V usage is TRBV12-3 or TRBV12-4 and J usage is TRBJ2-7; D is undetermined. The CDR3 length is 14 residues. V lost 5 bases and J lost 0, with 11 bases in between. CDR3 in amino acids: CASSPLLSSYEQYF. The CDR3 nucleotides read TGTGCCAGCAGTCCCTTATTAAGCTCCTACGAGCAGTACTTC.

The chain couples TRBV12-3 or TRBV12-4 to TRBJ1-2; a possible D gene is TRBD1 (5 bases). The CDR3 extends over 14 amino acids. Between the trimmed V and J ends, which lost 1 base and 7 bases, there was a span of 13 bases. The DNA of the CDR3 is TGTGCCAGCAGTTTAGGGACACGGCTTCTTGGCTACACCTTC. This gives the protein CASSLGTRLLGYTF.

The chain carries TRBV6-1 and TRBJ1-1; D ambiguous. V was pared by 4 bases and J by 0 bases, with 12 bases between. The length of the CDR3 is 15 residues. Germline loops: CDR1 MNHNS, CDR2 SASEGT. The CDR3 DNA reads TGTGCCAGCAGTGGCGAGTTAAGGATGAACACTGAAGCTTTCTTT. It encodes CASSGELRMNTEAFF.

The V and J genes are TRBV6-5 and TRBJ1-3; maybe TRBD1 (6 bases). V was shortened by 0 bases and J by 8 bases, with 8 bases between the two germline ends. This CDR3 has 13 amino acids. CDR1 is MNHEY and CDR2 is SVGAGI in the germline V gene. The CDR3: CASSYSRGYTIYF. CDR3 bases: TGTGCCAGCAGTTACTCGAGGGGGTACACCATATATTTT.

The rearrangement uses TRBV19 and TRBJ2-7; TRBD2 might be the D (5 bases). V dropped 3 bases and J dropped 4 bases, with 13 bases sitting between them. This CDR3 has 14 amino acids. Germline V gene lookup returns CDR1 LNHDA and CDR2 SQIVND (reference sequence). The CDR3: CASSMYGVGYEQYF. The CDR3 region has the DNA TGTGCCAGTAGTATGTACGGGGTAGGATACGAGCAGTACTTC.

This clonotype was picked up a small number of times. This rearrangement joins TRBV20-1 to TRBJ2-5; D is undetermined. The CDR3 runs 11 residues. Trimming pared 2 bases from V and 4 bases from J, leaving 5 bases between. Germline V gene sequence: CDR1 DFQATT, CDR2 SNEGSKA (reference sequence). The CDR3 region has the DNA TGCAGTGCTAGACTGCTAGAGACCCAGTACTTC. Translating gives CSARLLETQYF.

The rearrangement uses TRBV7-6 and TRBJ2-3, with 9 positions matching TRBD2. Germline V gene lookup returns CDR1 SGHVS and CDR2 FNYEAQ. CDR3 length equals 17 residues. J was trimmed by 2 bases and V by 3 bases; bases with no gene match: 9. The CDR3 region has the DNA TGTGCCAGCAGCTTCGTTGGCGGGGGGGTCCCCACAGATACGCAGTATTTT. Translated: CASSFVGGGVPTDTQYF.

The CDR3, as DNA: TGCGCCAGCAGCTTGGACATACAAGAGACCCAGTACTTC. Encoded protein: CASSLDIQETQYF. This sequence joins TRBV5-1 and TRBJ2-5; no clear D gene. The CDR3 covers 13 residues. Between the trimmed V and J ends, which lost 0 bases and 2 bases, there was a span of 5 bases. Germline values: CDR1 SGHRS, CDR2 YFSETQ. Supplemented by reference TRBV5-1 and TRBJ2-5, the full variable domain reads KAGVTQTPRYLIKTRGQQVTLSCSPISGHRSVSWYQQTPGQGLQFLFEYFSETQRNKGNFPGRFSGRQFSNSRSEMNVSTLELGDSALYLCASSLDIQETQYFGPGTRLLVL.

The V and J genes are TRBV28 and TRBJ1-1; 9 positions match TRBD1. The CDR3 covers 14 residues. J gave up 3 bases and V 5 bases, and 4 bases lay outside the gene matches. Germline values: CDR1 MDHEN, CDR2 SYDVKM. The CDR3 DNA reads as TGTGCCAGCAGTAAGACAGGGGGTTACACTGAAGCTTTCTTT. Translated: CASSKTGGYTEAFF.

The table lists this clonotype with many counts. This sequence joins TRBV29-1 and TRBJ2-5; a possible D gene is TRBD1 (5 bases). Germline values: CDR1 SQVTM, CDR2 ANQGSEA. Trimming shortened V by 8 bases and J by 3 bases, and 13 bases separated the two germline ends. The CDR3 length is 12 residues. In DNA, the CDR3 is TGCAGCTTCGTGATAGGGGAAGAGACCCAGTACTTC. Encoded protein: CSFVIGEETQYF.

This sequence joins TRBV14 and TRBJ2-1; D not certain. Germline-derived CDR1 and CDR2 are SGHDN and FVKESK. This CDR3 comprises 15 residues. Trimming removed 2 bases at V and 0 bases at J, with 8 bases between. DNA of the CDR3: TGTGCCAGCAGCCAATGGCGGAGCTCCTACAATGAGCAGTTCTTC. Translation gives CASSQWRSSYNEQFF.

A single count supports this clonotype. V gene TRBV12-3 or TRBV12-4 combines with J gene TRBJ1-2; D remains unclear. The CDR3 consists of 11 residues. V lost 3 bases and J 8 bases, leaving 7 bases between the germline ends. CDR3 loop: CASSFGIGYTF. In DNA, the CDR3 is TGTGCCAGCAGTTTCGGTATAGGCTACACCTTC.